These T cell receptor beta chains were read from a single sample in a study of regulatory T cells in long-lasting Graves disease. TCRdb analysed the multiplex PCR reads with MiXCR anew, one entry per CDR3 protein. The profile covers 600,000 to 850,000 distinct CDR3 sequences, with about 32% appearing a single time and about 42% taken by the ten largest. The source was peripheral blood mononuclear cells (PBMCs), collected when the disease was refractory, from a patient treated with antithyroid drugs. The receptors stem from a female donor with Graves disease. Each CDR3 is given with its conserved first and last residue.

TRBV6-2/TRBV6-3	TRBJ1-6	CATGHLGDSPLHF
TRBV12-3/TRBV12-4	TRBJ1-1	CASSYSFVGNTEAFF
TRBV20-1	TRBJ2-1	CSVYTNNEQFF
TRBV7-9	TRBJ2-1	CASSSGLLRQFF
TRBV9	TRBJ1-1	CASSAGQGLEAFF
TRBV20-1	TRBJ1-2	CSARDEEVGRNFYGYTF
TRBV29-1	TRBJ2-5	CSVSKTGGGETQYF
TRBV7-9	TRBJ2-7	CASSSLAAEQYF
TRBV10-3	TRBJ1-5	CAISESGGALNQPQHF
TRBV2	TRBJ1-2	CASSEGQGPYGYTF
TRBV29-1	TRBJ2-2	CSVSGLADGELFF
TRBV9	TRBJ2-7	CASSISGSSAYEQYF
TRBV6-2/TRBV6-3	TRBJ2-4	CASSERRGAFQAKNIQYF
TRBV15	TRBJ1-1	CATSRDPGSEAFF
TRBV7-3	TRBJ2-5	CASSPTGRRETQYF
TRBV15	TRBJ2-5	CATRADRTYQETQYF
TRBV29-1	TRBJ2-5	CSGGGAETQYF
TRBV5-1	TRBJ1-6	CASSLFQSDMTSPLHF
TRBV7-9	TRBJ2-1	CASSPGLAGGNEQFF
TRBV11-2	TRBJ1-1	CASSSLGSKAEAFF
TRBV11-2	TRBJ1-2	CASSLDLGQFTYGYTF
TRBV28	TRBJ1-2	CASSLSTGSYTF
TRBV29-1	TRBJ2-5	CSVEGHQETQYF
TRBV3-1	TRBJ1-2	CASSQRLGQTNYGYTF
TRBV13	TRBJ1-1	CASSLGGPYTEAFF
TRBV9	TRBJ2-7	CASSPWTGAEEQYF
TRBV5-1	TRBJ1-1	CASSLGGGKAFF
TRBV19	TRBJ2-7	CASSDRGRHDEQYF
TRBV25-1	TRBJ1-2	CASSEPKVGQAYGYTF
TRBV2	TRBJ2-5	CASSDSPWETQYF
TRBV7-9	TRBJ2-1	CASSPSGLAARNEQFF
TRBV20-1	TRBJ2-1	CSAYSTGTIDNEQFF
TRBV2	TRBJ1-1	CASSVSRQGTEAFF
TRBV27	-	CASSRYRGGSYEQYF
TRBV14	TRBJ1-2	CASSLGTGLGTF
TRBV7-3	TRBJ1-1	CASSVDGNTEAFF
TRBV30	TRBJ1-1	CAWSGGWSTEAFF
TRBV7-2	TRBJ1-5	CASSFGGFEPQHF
TRBV5-5	TRBJ2-5	CASSFEQGAGQETQYF
TRBV18	TRBJ1-2	CASSPTGQGYYGYTF
TRBV25-1	TRBJ1-5	CASSESGRKGNQPQHF
TRBV6-1	TRBJ1-5	CASREITGTGGNQPQHF
TRBV11-2	TRBJ1-1	CASSHDRTGEAEAFF
TRBV6-1	TRBJ1-1	CASSEGTDTEAFF
TRBV5-1	TRBJ2-7	CASSPGKGQYEQYF
TRBV12-3/TRBV12-4	TRBJ1-1	CASSSTGKNTEAFF
TRBV11-2	TRBJ2-5	CASSPGQGRETQYF
TRBV7-9	TRBJ1-6	CASGSENSPLHF
TRBV28	TRBJ1-1	CASSLSRWLENTEAFF
TRBV6-5	TRBJ2-5	CASSYDRETQYF
TRBV11-2	TRBJ2-5	CASSLGLAGGAETQYF
TRBV5-1	TRBJ1-4	CASSFAGWGTNEKLFF
TRBV6-5	TRBJ1-5	CASSSRDSPNQPQHF
TRBV7-2	TRBJ2-1	CASSFFWSGSNEQFF
TRBV20-1	TRBJ2-7	CSARGNLAGGLYEQYF